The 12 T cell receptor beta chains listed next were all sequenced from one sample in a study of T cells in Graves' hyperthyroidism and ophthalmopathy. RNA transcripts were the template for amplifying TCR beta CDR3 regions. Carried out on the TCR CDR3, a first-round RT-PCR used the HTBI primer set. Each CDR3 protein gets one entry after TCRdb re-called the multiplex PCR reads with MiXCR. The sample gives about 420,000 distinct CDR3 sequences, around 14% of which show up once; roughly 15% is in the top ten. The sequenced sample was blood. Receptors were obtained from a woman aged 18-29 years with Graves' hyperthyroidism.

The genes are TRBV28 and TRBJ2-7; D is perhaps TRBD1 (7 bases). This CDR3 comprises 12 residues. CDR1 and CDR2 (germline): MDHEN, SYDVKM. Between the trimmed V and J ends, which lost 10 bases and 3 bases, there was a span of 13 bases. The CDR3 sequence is CATRGDNYEQYF. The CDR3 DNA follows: TGTGCCACCAGGGGGGATAACTACGAGCAGTACTTC. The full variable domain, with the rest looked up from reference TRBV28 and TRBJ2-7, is DVKVTQSSRYLVKRTGEKVFLECVQDMDHENMFWYRQDPGLGLRLIYFSYDVKMKEKGDIPEGYSVSREKKERFSLILESASTNQTSMYLCATRGDNYEQYFGPGTRLTVT.

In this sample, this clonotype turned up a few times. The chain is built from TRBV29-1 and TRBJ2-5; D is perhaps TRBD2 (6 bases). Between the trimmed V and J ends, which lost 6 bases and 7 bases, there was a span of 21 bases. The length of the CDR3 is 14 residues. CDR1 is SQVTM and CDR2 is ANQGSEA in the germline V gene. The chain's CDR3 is CSVQIWGLARTQYF. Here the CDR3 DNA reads TGCAGCGTCCAAATATGGGGTCTAGCGAGGACCCAGTACTTC. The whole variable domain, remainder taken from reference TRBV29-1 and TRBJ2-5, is SAVISQKPSRDICQRGTSLTIQCQVDSQVTMMFWYRQQPGQSLTLIATANQGSEATYESGFVIDKFPISRPNLTFSTLTVSNMSPEDSSIYLCSVQIWGLARTQYFGPGTRLLVL.

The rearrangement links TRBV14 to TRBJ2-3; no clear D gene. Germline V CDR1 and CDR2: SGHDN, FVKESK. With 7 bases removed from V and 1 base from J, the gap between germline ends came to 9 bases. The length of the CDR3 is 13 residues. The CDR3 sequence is CASMQWGTDTQYF. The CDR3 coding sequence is TGTGCCAGCATGCAGTGGGGCACAGATACGCAGTATTTT.

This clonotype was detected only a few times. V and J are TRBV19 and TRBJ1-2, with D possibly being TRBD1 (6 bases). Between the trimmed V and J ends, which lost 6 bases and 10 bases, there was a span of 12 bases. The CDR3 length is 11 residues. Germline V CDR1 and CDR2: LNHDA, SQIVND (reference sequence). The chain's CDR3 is CASSQGPHYTF. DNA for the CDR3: TGTGCCAGTAGCCAGGGGCCTCACTACACCTTC.

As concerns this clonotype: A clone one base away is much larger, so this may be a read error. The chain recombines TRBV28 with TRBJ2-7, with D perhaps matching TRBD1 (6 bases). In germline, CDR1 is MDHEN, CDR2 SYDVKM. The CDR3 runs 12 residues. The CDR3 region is CASSIQGYEQCF. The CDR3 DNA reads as TGTGCCAGCAGCATACAGGGCTACGAGCAGTGCTTC.

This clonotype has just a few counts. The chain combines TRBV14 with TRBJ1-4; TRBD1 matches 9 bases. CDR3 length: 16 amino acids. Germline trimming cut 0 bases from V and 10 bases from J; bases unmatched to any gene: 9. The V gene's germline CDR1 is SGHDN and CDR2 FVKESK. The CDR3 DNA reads TGTGCCAGCAGCCAAGAGAGAGGGACAGGGAGTGGAAAACTGTTTTTT. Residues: CASSQERGTGSGKLFF.

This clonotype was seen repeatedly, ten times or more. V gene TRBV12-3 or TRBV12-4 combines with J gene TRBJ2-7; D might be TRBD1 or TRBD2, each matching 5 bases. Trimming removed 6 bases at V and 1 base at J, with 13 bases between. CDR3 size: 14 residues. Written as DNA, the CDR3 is TGTGCCAGCAGCTCCGGGGACGGATCCTACGAGCAGTACTTC. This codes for CASSSGDGSYEQYF.

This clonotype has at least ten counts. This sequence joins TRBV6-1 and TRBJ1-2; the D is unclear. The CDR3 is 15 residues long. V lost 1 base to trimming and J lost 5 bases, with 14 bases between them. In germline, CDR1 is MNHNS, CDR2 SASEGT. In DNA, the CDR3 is TGTGCCAGCAGTGAAGTGGGCGGCGTTAATTATGGCTACACCTTC. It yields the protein CASSEVGGVNYGYTF.

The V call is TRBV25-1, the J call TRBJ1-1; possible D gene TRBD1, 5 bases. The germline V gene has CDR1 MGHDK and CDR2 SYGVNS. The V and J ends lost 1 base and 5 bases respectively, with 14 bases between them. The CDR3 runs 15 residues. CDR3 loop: CASSEWEGRQTEAFF. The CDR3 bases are TGTGCCAGCAGTGAATGGGAGGGGCGTCAGACTGAAGCTTTCTTT.

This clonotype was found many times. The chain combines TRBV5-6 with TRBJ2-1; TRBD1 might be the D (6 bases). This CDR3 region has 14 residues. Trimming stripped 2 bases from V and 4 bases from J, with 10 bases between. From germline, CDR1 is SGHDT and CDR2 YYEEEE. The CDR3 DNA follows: TGTGCCAGCAGCTTCAGGGGCGTATACAATGAGCAGTTCTTC. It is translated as CASSFRGVYNEQFF.

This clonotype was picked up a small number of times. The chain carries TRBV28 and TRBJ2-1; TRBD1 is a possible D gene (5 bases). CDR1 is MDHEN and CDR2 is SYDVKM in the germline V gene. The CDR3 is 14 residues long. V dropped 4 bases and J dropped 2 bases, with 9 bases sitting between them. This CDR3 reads CASSSKGPYNEQFF. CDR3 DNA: TGTGCCAGCAGTTCCAAGGGGCCCTACAATGAGCAGTTCTTC.

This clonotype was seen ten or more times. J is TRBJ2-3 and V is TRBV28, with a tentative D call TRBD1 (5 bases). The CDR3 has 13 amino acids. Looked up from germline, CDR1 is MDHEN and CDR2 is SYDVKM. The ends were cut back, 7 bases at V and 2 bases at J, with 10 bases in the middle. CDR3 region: CASTSGNTDTQYF. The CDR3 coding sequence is TGTGCCAGCACATCAGGGAACACAGATACGCAGTATTTT.